The 29 T cell receptor beta chains presented below share a single source sample, sequenced in a study of T cell repertoires in cytomegalovirus infection (dated by TCRdb to about 2019). Data came from an Illumina HiSeq 1500. Using fastp at Q25 and MiXCR, TCRdb reprocessed the public reads and kept productive beta chains. Each entry merges the rows of one CDR3 protein and shows their most common DNA and genes. The sample table shows hundreds of thousands of distinct CDR3 sequences, and about a tenth are seen once. Of the sample, approximately 2.4% falls within the top ten clones. Sequencing used PBMCs. These receptors originate from a human donor in good health (CMV status not recorded). Some clones in this sample may be carry-over from other donors' samples.

This clonotype appeared many times. V gene TRBV15 combines with J gene TRBJ2-2; D unclear. The CDR3 sequence is 17 residues long. Germline-derived CDR1 and CDR2 are LNHNV and YYDKDF (reference sequence). Trimming left V 5 bases short and J 1 base short, with 17 bases between. The CDR3, as DNA: TGTGCCACCAGCGGAAAAACACTAACCGGGAACACCGGGGAGCTGTTTTTT. The encoded protein is CATSGKTLTGNTGELFF.

With respect to this clonotype: This may be a read error: a much more frequent sequence differs by one nucleotide. This likely comes from a read error, as the CDR3 has no conserved phenylalanine or tryptophan at its end. V gene TRBV29-1 combines with J gene TRBJ1-2, with 8 bases lining up with TRBD1. Germline lookup yields CDR1 SQVTM and CDR2 ANQGSEA. Trimming cost V 5 bases and J 4 bases; bases outside gene matches: 9. The CDR3 is 14 residues long. The CDR3 DNA is TGCAGCGTTCGAGGACAGGGAGCAAGCTATGGCTACACCTAC. Translated, it gives CSVRGQGASYGYTY.

This clonotype was counted a single time. This may be a read error, as it is one base from a much larger clone. The rearrangement links TRBV7-9 to TRBJ1-4, with D possibly matching TRBD1 (5 bases). Germline-derived CDR1 and CDR2 are SEHNR and FQNEAQ (reference sequence). V lost 4 bases and J 3 bases, leaving 12 bases between the germline ends. There are 15 residues in the CDR3. CDR3 sequence reads: CASSSADRANEKLFF. CDR3 DNA sequence: TGTGCCAGCAGCTCAGCCGACAGAGCTAATGAAAAACTGTTTTTT.

This clonotype was counted at least ten times. The chain recombines TRBV7-8 with TRBJ2-2; a possible D gene is TRBD2 (7 bases). V was cut by 7 bases and J by 4 bases, with 13 bases left in between. This CDR3 has 14 residues. The germline V gene encodes CDR1 SGHVS and CDR2 FQNEAQ. The DNA of the CDR3 is TGTGCCAGCATTGGGGGGGGGCCCACCGGGGAGCTGTTTTTT. Translated, it gives CASIGGGPTGELFF.

This clonotype was counted at least ten times. The CDR3: CSVDGGTDTQYF. The CDR3 bases are TGCAGCGTTGATGGTGGCACAGATACGCAGTATTTT. The genes are TRBV29-1 and TRBJ2-3; D remains ambiguous. CDR1 and CDR2 from the germline V gene are SQVTM and ANQGSEA. V lost 3 bases and J 1 base, leaving 5 bases between the germline ends. The CDR3 consists of 12 residues.

This clonotype was picked up a small number of times. This chain links TRBV28 with TRBJ2-5; 10 bases agree with TRBD1. V lost 7 bases, J lost 0 bases, and 5 bases stayed unmatched. The length of the CDR3 is 15 residues. CDR1 is MDHEN and CDR2 is SYDVKM in the germline V gene. The CDR3 sequence is CASTMGQGNQETQYF. The CDR3 DNA sequence: TGTGCCAGCACCATGGGACAGGGGAACCAAGAGACCCAGTACTTC.

Ten or more counts support this clonotype. The chain combines TRBV5-5 with TRBJ1-5, with D possibly being TRBD1 (5 bases). The CDR3 sequence is 17 residues long. Germline values: CDR1 SGHKS, CDR2 YYEKEE (reference sequence). Trimming left V 0 bases short and J 4 bases short, with 17 bases between. The CDR3 bases are TGTGCCAGCAGCTTGGAGGGGCAACCTAACACGAATCAGCCCCAGCATTTT. Protein: CASSLEGQPNTNQPQHF.

V is TRBV6-1 and J is TRBJ1-5; no clear D gene. Between the trimmed V and J ends, which lost 5 bases and 8 bases, there was a span of 19 bases. This CDR3 spans 15 amino acids. Per germline, CDR1 MNHNS and CDR2 SASEGT. The CDR3 region has the DNA TGTGCCAGCAGTAACCCCGGCCGACCAAATGAGCCCCAGCATTTT. It yields the protein CASSNPGRPNEPQHF.

This clonotype came up a few times. This sequence joins TRBV20-1 and TRBJ1-1; unclear D gene. Per the germline V gene, CDR1 is DFQATT and CDR2 is SNEGSKA (reference sequence). This CDR3 is 16 amino acids long. V dropped 0 bases and J dropped 2 bases, with 16 bases sitting between them. The CDR3 sequence: CSARDGEVNSNTEAFF. Here the CDR3 DNA reads TGCAGTGCTAGAGATGGGGAGGTAAACTCCAACACTGAAGCTTTCTTT.

This clonotype was counted many times. The chain joins TRBV6-2 or TRBV6-3 to TRBJ2-6, with a tentative D call TRBD1 (7 bases). The CDR3 is 15 residues long. Trimming removed 7 bases from V and 2 bases from J, with 12 bases in between. Germline loops: CDR1 MNHEY, CDR2 SVGEGT. This CDR3 reads CASTPRGAGANVLTF. CDR3 coding DNA: TGTGCCAGCACCCCCAGGGGGGCTGGGGCCAACGTCCTGACTTTC.

This clonotype showed up many times. This sequence joins TRBV12-3 or TRBV12-4 and TRBJ2-2; D not certain. Trimming left V 5 bases short and J 8 bases short, with 9 bases between. There are 12 residues in the CDR3. The CDR3 here is CASSLSSGELFF. The CDR3 nucleotides read TGTGCCAGCAGTCTGAGTTCTGGGGAGCTGTTTTTT.

The table lists this clonotype with many counts. The V call is TRBV7-9, the J call TRBJ2-6, with a tentative D call TRBD2 (5 bases). This CDR3 comprises 16 residues. Looked up from germline, CDR1 is SEHNR and CDR2 is FQNEAQ (reference sequence). Trimming removed 7 bases from V and 2 bases from J, with 15 bases in between. CDR3 coding DNA: TGTGCCAGCACCCCGGGCGAGGGAGCTGGGGCCAACGTCCTGACTTTC. It translates to CASTPGEGAGANVLTF.

This clonotype has ten or more counts. The chain is built from TRBV25-1 and TRBJ1-2; D remains unclear. The V and J ends lost 6 bases and 0 bases respectively, with 8 bases between them. This CDR3 spans 13 amino acids. Germline loops: CDR1 MGHDK, CDR2 SYGVNS. CDR3 in amino acids: CASRGTANYGYTF. Written as DNA, the CDR3 is TGTGCCAGCAGGGGAACAGCTAACTATGGCTACACCTTC.

As for this clonotype: Since a much larger clone is just one base distant, this may be a read error. This chain links TRBV6-5 with TRBJ2-7, with TRBD1 as a possible D gene (6 bases). This CDR3 region has 14 residues. Germline-derived CDR1 and CDR2 are MNHEY and SVGAGI. The CDR3 nucleotides read TGTGTCAGCAGTTACAGGACAGCAAACTACGAGCAGTACTTC. It encodes CVSSYRTANYEQYF.

The J gene is TRBJ1-2, the V gene TRBV5-6, with D hard to call. The CDR3 contains 12 residues. Germline V lookup: CDR1 SGHDT, CDR2 YYEEEE. V dropped 2 bases and J dropped 8 bases, with 10 bases sitting between them. This chain's CDR3 is CASSFASGGYTF. DNA for the CDR3: TGTGCCAGCAGCTTCGCGTCGGGCGGCTACACCTTC.

This clonotype was recorded a few times. This chain connects TRBV28 to TRBJ1-2; 10 bases match TRBD1. This CDR3 has 14 residues. J was trimmed by 8 bases and V by 6 bases; bases with no gene match: 9. Germline loops: CDR1 MDHEN, CDR2 SYDVKM. The CDR3 region has the DNA TGTGCCAGCAGGCCCCTCCGACAGGGGGCGGGCTACACCTTC. Its translation is CASRPLRQGAGYTF.

This clonotype was seen at least ten times. The chain uses TRBV14 and TRBJ1-4, with D perhaps matching TRBD1 (6 bases). The CDR3 has 15 amino acids. Germline values: CDR1 SGHDN, CDR2 FVKESK. V was shortened by 4 bases and J by 10 bases, with 19 bases between the two germline ends. CDR3 loop: CASSRTDSGIGKLFF. The DNA of the CDR3 is TGTGCCAGCAGCCGAACGGACAGCGGAATCGGAAAACTGTTTTTT.

In this sample, this clonotype turned up many times. The V and J genes are TRBV7-2 and TRBJ2-3; 8 nucleotides align to TRBD2. The CDR3 runs 15 residues. CDR1 and CDR2 (germline): SGHTA, FQGNSA. The junction had 8 bases not matched to a gene; V was cut back by 5 bases and J by 4 bases. CDR3 sequence: CASSRRTSNADTQYF. The CDR3 DNA is TGTGCCAGCAGCCGTCGGACTAGCAACGCAGATACGCAGTATTTT. The full variable domain, in which reference TRBV7-2 and TRBJ2-3 provide the parts outside the CDR3, is GAGVSQSPSNKVTEKGKDVELRCDPISGHTALYWYRQSLGQGLEFLIYFQGNSAPDKSGLPSDRFSAERTGGSVSTLTIQRTQQEDSAVYLCASSRRTSNADTQYFGPGTRLTVL.

This clonotype was observed at least ten times. This rearrangement joins TRBV5-6 to TRBJ2-3; tentatively, D is TRBD1 (5 bases). Trimming cost V 2 bases and J 2 bases, with 9 bases left between them. Germline V gives CDR1 SGHDT, CDR2 YYEEEE. The CDR3 covers 14 residues. The CDR3 region has the DNA TGTGCCAGCAGCTTTGACAGCATCACAGATACGCAGTATTTT. Its protein product is CASSFDSITDTQYF. Full variable domain (rest looked up from reference TRBV5-6 and TRBJ2-3): DAGVTQSPTHLIKTRGQQVTLRCSPKSGHDTVSWYQQALGQGPQFIFQYYEEEERQRGNFPDRFSGHQFPNYSSELNVNALLLGDSALYLCASSFDSITDTQYFGPGTRLTVL.

There are many counts of this clonotype. J is TRBJ2-2 and V is TRBV6-2 or TRBV6-3, with D possibly TRBD1 on 5 matching bases. The germline V and J ends were trimmed by 7 bases and 6 bases, with 9 bases remaining between them. The CDR3 runs to 12 residues. Germline V CDR1 and CDR2: MNHEY, SVGEGT. The CDR3 bases are TGTGCCAGCACCCCAGGGTCCGGGGAGCTGTTTTTT. Translation: CASTPGSGELFF.

This clonotype has a count of ten or more. The chain links TRBV6-4 to TRBJ2-1; a possible D gene is TRBD2 (5 bases). The CDR3 is 14 residues long. Looked up from germline, CDR1 is MRHNA and CDR2 is SNTAGT. V was pared by 3 bases and J by 0 bases, with 6 bases between. The CDR3, as DNA: TGTGCCAGCAGTGAACGGGGCTCCTACAATGAGCAGTTCTTC. It encodes CASSERGSYNEQFF.

This clonotype was counted ten times or more. The V call is TRBV5-8, the J call TRBJ2-5; 9 positions match TRBD2. J was trimmed by 2 bases and V by 3 bases; bases with no gene match: 2. The CDR3 is 14 amino acids. Germline CDR1 SGHTS, CDR2 YDEGEE. The CDR3 here is CASSSGLAQETQYF. The CDR3 bases are TGTGCCAGCAGCTCGGGACTAGCACAAGAGACCCAGTACTTC.

The chain has TRBV19 and TRBJ1-5; no firm D call. The CDR3 extends over 14 amino acids. Trimming removed 4 bases at V and 4 bases at J, with 11 bases between. The germline V gene encodes CDR1 LNHDA and CDR2 SQIVND (reference sequence). The CDR3, as DNA: TGTGCCAGTAGTAAATCCTCGGGAAATCAGCCCCAGCATTTT. Its translation: CASSKSSGNQPQHF.

The V gene is TRBV28, the J gene TRBJ2-5; 8 nucleotides align to TRBD2. Trimming cost V 6 bases and J 3 bases; bases outside gene matches: 6. Germline V gives CDR1 MDHEN, CDR2 SYDVKM. The CDR3 is made up of 14 amino acids. The CDR3 here is CASSPGGSEETQYF. CDR3 bases: TGTGCCAGCAGCCCGGGGGGGTCCGAAGAGACCCAGTACTTC.

V is TRBV28 and J is TRBJ2-5, with 10 bases identical to TRBD2. The CDR3 contains 17 residues. The trim removed 3 bases at V and 1 base at J, leaving 8 bases unmatched. CDR1 and CDR2 from the germline V gene are MDHEN and SYDVKM. The CDR3 DNA reads as TGTGCCAGCAGTTTGGGTATTCTAGCGGGGGTCCAAGAGACCCAGTACTTC. Translating gives CASSLGILAGVQETQYF.

This clonotype occurred many times. The rearrangement uses TRBV6-2 or TRBV6-3 and TRBJ2-2, with 12 nucleotides matching TRBD2. V was clipped by 5 bases and J by 10 bases; unmatched bases: 11. This CDR3 has 16 amino acids. Germline V lookup: CDR1 MNHEY, CDR2 SVGEGT. The CDR3 nucleotides read TGTGCCAGCAGTCAGACTAGCGGGGGCTTCAGAGTGGAGCTGTTTTTT. It is translated as CASSQTSGGFRVELFF.

At least ten counts were recorded for this clonotype. CDR3 coding DNA: TGCGCCAGCAGCCAAGCCGGTAACAGGGGGAAGGGCTACACCTTC. Its protein is CASSQAGNRGKGYTF. The genes are TRBV4-1 and TRBJ1-2; 8 bases map to TRBD1. This CDR3 contains 15 residues. CDR1 is MGHRA and CDR2 is YSYEKL in the germline V gene. The junction had 9 bases not matched to a gene; V was cut back by 1 base and J by 8 bases.

This clonotype was observed many times. The J gene is TRBJ1-6, the V gene TRBV28; 8 positions match TRBD1. The CDR3 sequence is 16 residues long. V lost 10 bases to trimming and J lost 2 bases; unmatched junction nucleotides: 10. Per germline, CDR1 MDHEN and CDR2 SYDVKM. CDR3 protein: CATRPHRGAYNSPLHF. The CDR3 DNA is TGTGCCACCCGGCCGCACAGGGGGGCCTATAATTCACCCCTCCACTTT.

This clonotype was recorded at least ten times. The chain carries TRBV20-1 and TRBJ1-1; D possibly corresponds to TRBD1 (5 bases). The CDR3 sequence is 14 residues long. V was shortened by 3 bases and J by 1 base, with 12 bases between the two germline ends. Per germline, CDR1 DFQATT and CDR2 SNEGSKA (reference sequence). CDR3 sequence: CSASWRGRNTEAFF. For the CDR3, the DNA is TGCAGTGCTAGTTGGCGGGGCCGGAACACTGAAGCTTTCTTT.